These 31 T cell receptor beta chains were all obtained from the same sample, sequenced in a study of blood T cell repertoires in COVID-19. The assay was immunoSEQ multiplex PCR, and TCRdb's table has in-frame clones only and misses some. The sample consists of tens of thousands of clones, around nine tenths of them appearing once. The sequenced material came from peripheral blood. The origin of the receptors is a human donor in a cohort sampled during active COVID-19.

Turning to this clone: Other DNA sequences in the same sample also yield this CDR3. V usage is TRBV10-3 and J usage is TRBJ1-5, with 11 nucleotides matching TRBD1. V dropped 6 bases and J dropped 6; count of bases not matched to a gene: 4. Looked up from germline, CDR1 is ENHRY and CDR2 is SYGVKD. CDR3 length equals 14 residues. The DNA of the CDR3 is TGTGCCATCAGCGGGACAGGGGGTGGTCAGCCCCAGCATTTT. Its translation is CAISGTGGGQPQHF.

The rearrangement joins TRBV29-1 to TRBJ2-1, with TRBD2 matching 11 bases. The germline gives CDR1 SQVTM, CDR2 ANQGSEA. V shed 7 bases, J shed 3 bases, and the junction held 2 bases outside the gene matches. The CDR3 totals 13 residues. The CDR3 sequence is CSAGTSGYNEQFF. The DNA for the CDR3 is TGCAGCGCGGGGACTAGCGGCTACAATGAGCAGTTCTTC.

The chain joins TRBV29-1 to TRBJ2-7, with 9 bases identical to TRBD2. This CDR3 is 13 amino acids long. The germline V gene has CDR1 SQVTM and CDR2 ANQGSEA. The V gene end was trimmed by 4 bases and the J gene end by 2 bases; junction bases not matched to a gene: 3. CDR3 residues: CSVGGLATYEQYF. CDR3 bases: TGCAGCGTTGGGGGACTAGCTACCTACGAGCAGTACTTC.

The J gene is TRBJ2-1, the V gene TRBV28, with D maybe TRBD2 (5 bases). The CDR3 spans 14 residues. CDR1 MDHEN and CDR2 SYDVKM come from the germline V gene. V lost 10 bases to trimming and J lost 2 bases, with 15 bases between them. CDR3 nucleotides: TGTGCCACCTTGGAGGACGGGACCTACAATGAGCAGTTCTTC. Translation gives CATLEDGTYNEQFF.

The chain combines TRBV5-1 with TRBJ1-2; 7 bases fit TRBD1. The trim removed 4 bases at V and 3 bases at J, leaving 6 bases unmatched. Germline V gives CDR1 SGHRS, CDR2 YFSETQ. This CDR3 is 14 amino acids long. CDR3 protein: CASSKGQQHYGYTF. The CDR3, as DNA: TGCGCCAGCAGCAAGGGACAGCAACACTATGGCTACACCTTC.

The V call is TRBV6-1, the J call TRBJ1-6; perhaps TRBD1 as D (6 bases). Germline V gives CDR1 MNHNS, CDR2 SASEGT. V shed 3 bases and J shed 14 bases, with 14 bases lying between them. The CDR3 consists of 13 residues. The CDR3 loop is CASSDRGGVSLHF. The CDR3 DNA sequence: TGTGCCAGCAGTGATAGGGGGGGGGTATCCCTCCACTTT.

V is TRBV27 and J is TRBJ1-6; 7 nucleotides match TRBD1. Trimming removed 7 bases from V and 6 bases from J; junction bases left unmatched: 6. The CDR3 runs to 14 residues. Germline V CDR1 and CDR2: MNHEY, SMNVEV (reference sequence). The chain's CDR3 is CASNRQGPNSPLHF. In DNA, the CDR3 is TGTGCCAGCAACCGACAGGGTCCTAATTCACCCCTCCACTTT.

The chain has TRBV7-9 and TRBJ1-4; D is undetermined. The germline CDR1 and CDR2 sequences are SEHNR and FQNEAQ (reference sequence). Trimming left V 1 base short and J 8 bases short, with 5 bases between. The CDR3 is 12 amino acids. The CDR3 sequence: CASSLVEEKLFF. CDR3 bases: TGTGCCAGCAGCTTAGTAGAAGAAAAACTGTTTTTT.

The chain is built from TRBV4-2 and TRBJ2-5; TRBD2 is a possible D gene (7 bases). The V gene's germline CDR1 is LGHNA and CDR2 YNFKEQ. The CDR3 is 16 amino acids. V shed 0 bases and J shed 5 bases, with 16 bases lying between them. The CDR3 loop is CASSQDPQGGLETQYF. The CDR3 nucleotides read TGTGCCAGCAGCCAAGATCCACAGGGAGGGTTGGAGACCCAGTACTTC.

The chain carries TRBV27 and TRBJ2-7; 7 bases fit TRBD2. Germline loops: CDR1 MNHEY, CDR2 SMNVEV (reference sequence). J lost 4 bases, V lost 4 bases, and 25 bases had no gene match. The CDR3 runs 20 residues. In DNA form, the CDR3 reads TGTGCCAGCAGTTCCTTCTTATCCAAAACGATAGCGGGTATGAGGTACGAGCAGTACTTC. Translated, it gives CASSSFLSKTIAGMRYEQYF.

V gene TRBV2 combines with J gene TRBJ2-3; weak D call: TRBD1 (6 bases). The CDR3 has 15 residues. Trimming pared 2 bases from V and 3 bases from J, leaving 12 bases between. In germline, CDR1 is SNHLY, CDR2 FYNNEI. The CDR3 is CASSERGTITDTQYF. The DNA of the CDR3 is TGTGCCAGCAGTGAAAGGGGGACGATAACAGATACGCAGTATTTT.

The CDR3 coding sequence is TGTGCCAGCAGTAGCTCACTAGCTCGCACTGAAGCTTTCTTT. Translating gives CASSSSLARTEAFF. This chain links TRBV21-1 with TRBJ1-1. TRBV21-1 is shown as a pseudogene. This CDR3 has 14 residues.

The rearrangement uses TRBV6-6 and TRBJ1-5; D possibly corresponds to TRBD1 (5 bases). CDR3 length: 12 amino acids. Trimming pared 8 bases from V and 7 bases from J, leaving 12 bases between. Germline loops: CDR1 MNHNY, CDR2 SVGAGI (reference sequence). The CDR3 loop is CASGGVTQPQHF. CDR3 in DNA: TGTGCCAGCGGGGGGGTAACCCAGCCCCAGCATTTT.

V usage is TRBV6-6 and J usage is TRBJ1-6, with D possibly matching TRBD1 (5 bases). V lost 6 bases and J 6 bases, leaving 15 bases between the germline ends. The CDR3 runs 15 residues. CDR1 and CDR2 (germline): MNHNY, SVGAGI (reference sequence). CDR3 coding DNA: TGTGCCAGCAGATGGGGGGAGGGGTCTAATTCACCCCTCCACTTT. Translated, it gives CASRWGEGSNSPLHF.

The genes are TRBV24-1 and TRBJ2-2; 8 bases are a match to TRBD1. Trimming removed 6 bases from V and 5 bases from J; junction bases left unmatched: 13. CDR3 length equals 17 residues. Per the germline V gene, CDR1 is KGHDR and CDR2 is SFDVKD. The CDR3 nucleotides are TGTGCCACCAGTCCCTGGGGGCAGGGGGCTCAAACCGGGGAGCTGTTTTTT. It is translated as CATSPWGQGAQTGELFF.

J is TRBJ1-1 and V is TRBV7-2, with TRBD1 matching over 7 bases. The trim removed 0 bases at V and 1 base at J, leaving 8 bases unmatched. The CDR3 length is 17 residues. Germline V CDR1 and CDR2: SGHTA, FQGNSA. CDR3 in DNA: TGTGCCAGCAGCTTAGCGCCCCTGACAGGGAAGAACACTGAAGCTTTCTTT. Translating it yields CASSLAPLTGKNTEAFF.

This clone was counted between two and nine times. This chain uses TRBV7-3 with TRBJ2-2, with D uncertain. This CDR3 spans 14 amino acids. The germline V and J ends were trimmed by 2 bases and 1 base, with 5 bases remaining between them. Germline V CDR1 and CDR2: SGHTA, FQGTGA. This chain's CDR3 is CASSLEWNTGELFF. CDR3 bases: TGTGCCAGCAGCTTAGAGTGGAACACCGGGGAGCTGTTTTTT.

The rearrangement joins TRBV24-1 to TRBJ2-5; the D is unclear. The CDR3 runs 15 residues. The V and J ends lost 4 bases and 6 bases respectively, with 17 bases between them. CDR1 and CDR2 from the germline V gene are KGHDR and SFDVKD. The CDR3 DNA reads TGTGCCACCAGTGACCCTACGATAGAAGATAAGACCCAGTACTTC. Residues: CATSDPTIEDKTQYF.

In DNA, the CDR3 is TGTGCCAGCAGCTTACAGGGCGGCGAAAAACTGTTTTTT. It translates to CASSLQGGEKLFF. J is TRBJ1-4 and V is TRBV5-6, with D tentatively TRBD1 (6 bases). Germline-derived CDR1 and CDR2 are SGHDT and YYEEEE. Deletions cut 2 bases from V and 8 bases from J, with 10 bases between. This CDR3 comprises 13 residues. Combining the CDR3 with reference TRBV5-6 and TRBJ1-4 gives the whole variable domain DAGVTQSPTHLIKTRGQQVTLRCSPKSGHDTVSWYQQALGQGPQFIFQYYEEEERQRGNFPDRFSGHQFPNYSSELNVNALLLGDSALYLCASSLQGGEKLFFGSGTQLSVL.

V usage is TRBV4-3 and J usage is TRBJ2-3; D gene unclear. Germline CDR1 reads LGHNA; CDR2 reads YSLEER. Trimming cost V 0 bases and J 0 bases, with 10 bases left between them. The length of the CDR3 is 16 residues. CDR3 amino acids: CASSQDTETSTDTQYF. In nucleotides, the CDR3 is TGCGCCAGCAGCCAAGATACGGAGACTAGCACAGATACGCAGTATTTT.

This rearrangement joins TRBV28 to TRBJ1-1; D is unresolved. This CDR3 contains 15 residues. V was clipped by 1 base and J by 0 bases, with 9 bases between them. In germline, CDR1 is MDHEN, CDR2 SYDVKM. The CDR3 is CASSLYSTMNTEAFF. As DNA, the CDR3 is TGTGCCAGCAGTTTATATAGCACCATGAACACTGAAGCTTTCTTT.

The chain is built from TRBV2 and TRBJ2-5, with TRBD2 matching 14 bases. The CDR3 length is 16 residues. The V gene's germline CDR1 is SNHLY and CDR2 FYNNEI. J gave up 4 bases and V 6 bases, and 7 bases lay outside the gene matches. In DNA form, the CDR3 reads TGTGCCAGCAGGAAAAGACTAGCGGGGGGGCTAGAGACCCAGTACTTC. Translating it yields CASRKRLAGGLETQYF. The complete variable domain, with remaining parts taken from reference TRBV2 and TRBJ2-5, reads EPEVTQTPSHQVTQMGQEVILRCVPISNHLYFYWYRQILGQKVEFLVSFYNNEISEKSEIFDDQFSVERPDGSNFTLKIRSTKLEDSAMYFCASRKRLAGGLETQYFGPGTRLLVL.

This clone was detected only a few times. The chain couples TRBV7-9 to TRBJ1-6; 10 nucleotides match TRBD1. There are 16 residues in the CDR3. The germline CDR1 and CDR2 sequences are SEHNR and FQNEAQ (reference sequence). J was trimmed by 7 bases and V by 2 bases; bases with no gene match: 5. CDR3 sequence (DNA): TGTGCCAGCAGCTTAACGCCGGGACAGGGGAATTCACCCCTCCACTTT. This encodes CASSLTPGQGNSPLHF.

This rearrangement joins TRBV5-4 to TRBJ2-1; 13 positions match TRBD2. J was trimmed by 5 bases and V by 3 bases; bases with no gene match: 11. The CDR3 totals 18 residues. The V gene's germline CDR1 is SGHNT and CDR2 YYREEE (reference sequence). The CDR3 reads CASSSGRTSGGYDNEQFF. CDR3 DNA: TGTGCCAGCAGCTCGGGTAGGACTAGCGGGGGCTATGACAATGAGCAGTTCTTC. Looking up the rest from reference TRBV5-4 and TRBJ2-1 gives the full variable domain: ETGVTQSPTHLIKTRGQQVTLRCSSQSGHNTVSWYQQALGQGPQFIFQYYREEENGRGNFPPRFSGLQFPNYSSELNVNALELDDSALYLCASSSGRTSGGYDNEQFFGPGTRLTVL.

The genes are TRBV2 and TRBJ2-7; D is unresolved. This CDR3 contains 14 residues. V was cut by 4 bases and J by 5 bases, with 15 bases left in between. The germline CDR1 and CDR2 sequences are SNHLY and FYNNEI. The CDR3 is CASSGPPGWDEQYF. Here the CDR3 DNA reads TGTGCCAGCAGTGGACCGCCCGGGTGGGACGAGCAGTACTTC. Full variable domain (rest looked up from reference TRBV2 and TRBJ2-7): EPEVTQTPSHQVTQMGQEVILRCVPISNHLYFYWYRQILGQKVEFLVSFYNNEISEKSEIFDDQFSVERPDGSNFTLKIRSTKLEDSAMYFCASSGPPGWDEQYFGPGTRLTVT.

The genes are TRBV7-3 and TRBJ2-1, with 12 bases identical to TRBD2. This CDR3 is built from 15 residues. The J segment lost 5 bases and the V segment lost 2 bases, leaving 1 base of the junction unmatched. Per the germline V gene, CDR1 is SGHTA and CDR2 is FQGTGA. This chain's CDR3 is CASSLRLAGDNEQFF. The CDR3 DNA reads TGTGCCAGCAGCTTACGACTAGCGGGAGACAATGAGCAGTTCTTC.

Here the CDR3 reads CAISERTGVDEKLFF. Here the CDR3 DNA reads TGTGCCATCAGTGAACGGACAGGGGTTGACGAAAAACTGTTTTTT. The rearrangement links TRBV10-3 to TRBJ1-4; 9 nucleotides agree with TRBD1. V trimming: 3 bases; J trimming: 8 bases; junction bases outside the gene matches: 7. Germline V gene data show CDR1 as ENHRY and CDR2 as SYGVKD. CDR3 length: 15 residues.

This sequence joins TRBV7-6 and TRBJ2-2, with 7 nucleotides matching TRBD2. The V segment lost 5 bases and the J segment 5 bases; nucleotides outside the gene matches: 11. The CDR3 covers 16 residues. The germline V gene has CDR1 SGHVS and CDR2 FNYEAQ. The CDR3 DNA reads TGTGCCAGCAGCCCTATCACGAGTAGCGGGACCGGGGAGCTGTTTTTT. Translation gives CASSPITSSGTGELFF.

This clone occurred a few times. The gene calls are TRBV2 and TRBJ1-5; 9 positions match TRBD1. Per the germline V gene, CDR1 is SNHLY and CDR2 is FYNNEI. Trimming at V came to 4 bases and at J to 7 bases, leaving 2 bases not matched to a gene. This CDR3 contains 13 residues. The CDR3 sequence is CASSGDREQPQHF. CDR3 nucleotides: TGTGCCAGCAGTGGGGACAGGGAACAGCCCCAGCATTTT.

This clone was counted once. CDR3 nucleotide sequence: TGCGCCAGCAGCCCCACCCCGTCCAGGGTTAATGAGCAGTTCTTC. Translation gives CASSPTPSRVNEQFF. The gene calls are TRBV5-1 and TRBJ2-1; weak D call: TRBD1 (5 bases). V was pared by 4 bases and J by 7 bases, with 18 bases between. Germline V gene data show CDR1 as SGHRS and CDR2 as YFSETQ. CDR3 length: 15 amino acids.

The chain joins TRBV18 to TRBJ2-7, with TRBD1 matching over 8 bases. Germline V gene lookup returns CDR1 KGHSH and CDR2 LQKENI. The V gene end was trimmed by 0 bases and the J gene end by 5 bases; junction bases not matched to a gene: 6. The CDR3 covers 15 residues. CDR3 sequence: CASSPPRQGQDEQYF. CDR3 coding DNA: TGTGCCAGCTCACCACCTCGACAGGGGCAAGACGAGCAGTACTTC.